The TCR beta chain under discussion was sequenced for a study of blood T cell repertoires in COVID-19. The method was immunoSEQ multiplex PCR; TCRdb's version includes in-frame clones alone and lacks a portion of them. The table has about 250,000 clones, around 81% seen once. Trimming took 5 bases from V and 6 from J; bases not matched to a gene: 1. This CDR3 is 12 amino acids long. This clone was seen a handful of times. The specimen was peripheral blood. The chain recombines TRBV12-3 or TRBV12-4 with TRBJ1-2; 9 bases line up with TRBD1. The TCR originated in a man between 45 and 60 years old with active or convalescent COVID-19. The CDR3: CASSRTGDGYTF. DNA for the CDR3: TGTGCCAGCAGTCGGACAGGGGATGGCTACACCTTC.